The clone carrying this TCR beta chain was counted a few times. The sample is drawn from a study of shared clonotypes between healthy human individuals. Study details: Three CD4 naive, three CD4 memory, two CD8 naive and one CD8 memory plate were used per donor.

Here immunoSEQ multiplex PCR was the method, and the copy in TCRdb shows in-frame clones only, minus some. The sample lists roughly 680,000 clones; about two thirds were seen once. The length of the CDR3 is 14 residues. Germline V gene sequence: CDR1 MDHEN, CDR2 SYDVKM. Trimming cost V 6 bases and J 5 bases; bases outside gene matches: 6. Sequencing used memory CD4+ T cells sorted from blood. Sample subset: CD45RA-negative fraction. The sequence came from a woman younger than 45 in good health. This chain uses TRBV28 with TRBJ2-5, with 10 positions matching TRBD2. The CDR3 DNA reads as TGTGCCAGCAGGGCGCTAGCGGGAGTCGAGACCCAGTACTTC. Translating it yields CASRALAGVETQYF.